Listed below are T cell receptor beta chains from one sample, sequenced in a study of T cell responses to AZD1222 COVID-19 vaccine. Measured with immunoSEQ multiplex PCR; TCRdb has only the in-frame clones, and not every one. Of about 92,000 clones detected, around 90% appear once; the ten largest clones hold 22%. The sample was peripheral blood, taken on day 0 of AZD1222 vaccination. The receptor source for this set is an adult in good health. CDR3s include the opening cysteine and the closing phenylalanine or tryptophan. D genes are given only for firm matches. Rows give clone size only sometimes, using once, few, many, or a class for an expanded clone.

d_gene	len	v_gene	abundance	j_gene	CDR3nt	CDR3aa
TRBD1	13	TRBV7-9	-	TRBJ1-1	TGTGCCAGCAGCTTAGGGACAGGGACTGAAGCTTTCTTT	CASSLGTGTEAFF
TRBD1	14	TRBV24-1	-	TRBJ2-1	TGTGCCACCGACCCAGGGGGCTCGAGGAATGAGCAGTTCTTC	CATDPGGSRNEQFF
-	12	TRBV7-9	-	TRBJ2-7	TGTGCCAGCAGCTTAAGCTCCTACGAGCAGTACTTC	CASSLSSYEQYF
-	14	TRBV3-1/TRBV3-2	-	TRBJ1-1	TGTGCCAGCAGCCAAGTCATGGCGAACACTGAAGCTTTCTTT	CASSQVMANTEAFF
TRBD2	15	TRBV7-9	-	TRBJ2-7	TGTGCCAGCAGCTCCTGGGGGGGATCAAACTACGAGCAGTACTTC	CASSSWGGSNYEQYF
-	15	TRBV5-5	-	TRBJ2-3	TGTGCCAGCAGCTTGGTACTAGTTATAACAGATACGCAGTATTTT	CASSLVLVITDTQYF
-	14	TRBV12-5	once	TRBJ1-1	TGTGCTAGTGGTTTGGCAGGGGTTCACACTGAAGCTTTCTTT	CASGLAGVHTEAFF
-	12	TRBV7-2	-	TRBJ1-3	TGTGCCAGCAGCTTGTCGACGGGCACCATATATTTT	CASSLSTGTIYF
TRBD1	14	TRBV5-1	-	TRBJ1-6	TGCGCCAGCAGCTTAGGACAGGGTGGTTCACCCCTCCACTTT	CASSLGQGGSPLHF
TRBD1	15	TRBV7-3	-	TRBJ1-6	TGTGCCAGCAGCTCCCGACAGGGGGCAGGTTCACCCCTCCACTTT	CASSSRQGAGSPLHF
-	13	TRBV3-1/TRBV3-2	-	TRBJ1-2	TGTGCCAGCAGCCCTAAGGACAGATATGGCTACACCTTC	CASSPKDRYGYTF
-	14	TRBV24-1	-	TRBJ1-2	TGTGCCACCAGTGATTTTGGTTCTAACTATGGCTACACCTTC	CATSDFGSNYGYTF
-	17	TRBV28	few	TRBJ1-3	TGTGCCAGCAGTCCATCAAGCTTAAGAAGCTCTGGAAACACCATATATTTT	CASSPSSLRSSGNTIYF